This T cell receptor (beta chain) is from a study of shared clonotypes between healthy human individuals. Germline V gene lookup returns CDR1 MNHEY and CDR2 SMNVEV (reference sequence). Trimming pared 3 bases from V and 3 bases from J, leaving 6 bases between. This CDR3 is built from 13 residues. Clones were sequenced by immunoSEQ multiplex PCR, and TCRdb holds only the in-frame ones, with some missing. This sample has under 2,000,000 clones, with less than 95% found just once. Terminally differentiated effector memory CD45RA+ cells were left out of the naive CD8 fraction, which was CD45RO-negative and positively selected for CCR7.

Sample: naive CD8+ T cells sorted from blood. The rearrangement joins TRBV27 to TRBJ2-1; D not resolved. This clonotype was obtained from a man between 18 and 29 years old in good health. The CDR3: CASSFNGYNEQFF. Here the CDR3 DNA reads TGTGCCAGCAGTTTTAACGGCTACAATGAGCAGTTCTTC.